These 29 T cell receptor beta chains originate from one sample sequenced in a study of T cells in Graves' hyperthyroidism and ophthalmopathy. Amplification of TCR beta CDR3 regions was performed using RNA transcripts as template. The HTBI primer set served for first-round RT-PCR of the TCR CDR3. One entry per CDR3 protein results from TCRdb running MiXCR on the multiplex PCR reads. In the table there are 750,000 to 900,000 distinct CDR3 sequences, about 38% of which are singletons. Sequencing was done on a sample of blood. Source of these receptors: a man between 18 and 35 years old with Graves' hyperthyroidism.

This clonotype was counted at least ten times. The chain combines TRBV2 with TRBJ1-6; no reliable D call. In germline, CDR1 is SNHLY, CDR2 FYNNEI. V lost 7 bases, J lost 7 bases, and 14 bases lay in between. This CDR3 is built from 14 residues. In nucleotides, the CDR3 is TGTGCCAGCACTACCGGGAAAGAAAATTCACCCCTCCACTTT. This sequence encodes CASTTGKENSPLHF.

The chain recombines TRBV20-1 with TRBJ2-7; TRBD1 is a possible D gene (5 bases). The CDR3 is 14 amino acids. The V gene lost 0 bases and the J gene lost 0 bases, with 9 bases spanning the gap. CDR1 is DFQATT and CDR2 is SNEGSKA in the germline V gene (reference sequence). The CDR3 spells CSARDQGFSYEQYF. DNA of the CDR3: TGCAGTGCTAGAGATCAGGGATTCTCCTACGAGCAGTACTTC.

Only a few counts were recorded for this clonotype. This chain connects TRBV9 to TRBJ2-7; D is tentatively TRBD1 or TRBD2 (5 bases each). Germline V gene sequence: CDR1 SGDLS, CDR2 YYNGEE. The ends were cut back, 3 bases at V and 6 bases at J, with 19 bases in the middle. The length of the CDR3 is 15 residues. CDR3 bases: TGTGCCAGCAGCGGACCGGGGACGGACTCGGGCGAGCAGTACTTC. It specifies CASSGPGTDSGEQYF.

This clonotype has a handful of counts. The gene calls are TRBV25-1 and TRBJ1-1, with D perhaps matching TRBD1 (5 bases). In germline, CDR1 is MGHDK, CDR2 SYGVNS. This CDR3 has 16 amino acids. The V and J ends lost 8 bases and 3 bases respectively, with 22 bases between them. CDR3 amino acids: CASSRTLGVADTEAFF. The CDR3 DNA reads TGTGCCAGCTCACGCACCCTAGGGGTGGCGGACACTGAAGCTTTCTTT. Based on the CDR3 plus reference TRBV25-1 and TRBJ1-1, the full variable domain is EADIYQTPRYLVIGTGKKITLECSQTMGHDKMYWYQQDPGMELHLIHYSYGVNSTEKGDLSSESTVSRIRTEHFPLTLESARPSHTSQYLCASSRTLGVADTEAFFGQGTRLTVV.

This clonotype was seen a few times. V usage is TRBV11-2 and J usage is TRBJ2-2; D is uncertain. The CDR3 is 12 residues long. V shed 5 bases and J shed 7 bases, with 8 bases lying between them. Germline V gene data show CDR1 as SGHAT and CDR2 as FQNNGV. CDR3 protein: CASSAGYGELFF. In DNA, the CDR3 is TGTGCCAGCAGCGCAGGATACGGGGAGCTGTTTTTT.

Comments on this clonotype: Germline and junction disagree at one end, which may indicate a read error. The V gene is TRBV7-9, the J gene TRBJ2-7, with 9 bases matching TRBD1. The CDR3 sequence is 14 residues long. CDR1 and CDR2 (germline): SEHNR, FQNEAQ (reference sequence). The CDR3 DNA follows: TGCGCCAGCAGCTTGGGACAGGGCAACCACGAGCAGTACTTC. Protein product: CASSLGQGNHEQYF.

Only a few counts were recorded for this clonotype. The chain combines TRBV4-1 with TRBJ1-6; D uncertain. The length of the CDR3 is 13 residues. Germline V lookup: CDR1 MGHRA, CDR2 YSYEKL. V dropped 1 base and J dropped 7 bases, with 5 bases sitting between them. This chain's CDR3 is CASSQAWNSPLHF. In nucleotides, the CDR3 is TGCGCCAGCAGCCAAGCATGGAATTCACCCCTCCACTTT.

This clonotype was seen repeatedly, ten times or more. The chain carries TRBV15 and TRBJ1-6; D is unresolved. V dropped 2 bases and J dropped 9 bases, with 5 bases sitting between them. Per the germline V gene, CDR1 is LNHNV and CDR2 is YYDKDF (reference sequence). The CDR3 is 12 residues long. In DNA, the CDR3 is TGTGCCACCAGCAGAAATTTTTCACCCCTCCACTTT. As protein: CATSRNFSPLHF.

This clonotype has just a few counts. The rearrangement joins TRBV19 to TRBJ1-1; perhaps TRBD1 as D (5 bases). CDR1 and CDR2 from the germline V gene are LNHDA and SQIVND (reference sequence). The CDR3 length is 16 residues. V lost 1 base to trimming and J lost 0 bases, with 12 bases between them. The CDR3 loop reads CASSIGGVRLNTEAFF. CDR3 nucleotides: TGTGCCAGTAGTATAGGGGGGGTCAGATTGAACACTGAAGCTTTCTTT.

This clonotype was counted between two and nine times. The CDR3 is CASTGGQAPKETQYF. Written as DNA, the CDR3 is TGTGCCAGCACCGGGGGACAAGCCCCTAAAGAGACCCAGTACTTC. The chain links TRBV19 to TRBJ2-5; D assignment may be TRBD1 or TRBD2 (6 bases each). V lost 9 bases and J lost 3, with 20 bases in between. The CDR3 covers 15 residues. Germline CDR1 LNHDA, CDR2 SQIVND (reference sequence).

The V gene is TRBV7-9, the J gene TRBJ1-5; D possibly corresponds to TRBD1 (6 bases). The CDR3 loop spans 14 amino acids. The germline V gene encodes CDR1 SEHNR and CDR2 FQNEAQ (reference sequence). Trimming removed 5 bases at V and 3 bases at J, with 11 bases between. The CDR3 nucleotides read TGTGCCAGCAGCGACTGGACAGACAATCAGCCCCAGCATTTT. Translated, it gives CASSDWTDNQPQHF.

The rearrangement links TRBV10-2 to TRBJ1-6, with a weak D call TRBD1 (5 bases). Germline assignment: CDR1 WSHSY and CDR2 SAAADI. CDR3 length equals 14 residues. Trimming removed 4 bases from V and 9 bases from J, with 13 bases in between. The CDR3 DNA reads TGCGCCAGCAGTGCAGACAGTGGCGGTTCACCCCTCCACTTT. This gives the protein CASSADSGGSPLHF.

This clonotype was counted many times. The chain employs TRBV7-6 and TRBJ2-5; weak D call: TRBD2 (5 bases). From germline, CDR1 is SGHVS and CDR2 FNYEAQ. Between the trimmed V and J ends, which lost 5 bases and 4 bases, there was a span of 17 bases. The CDR3 spans 15 residues. Here the CDR3 DNA reads TGTGCCAGCAGCCTCCGGGGTGTGGCCCCAGAGACCCAGTACTTC. Protein sequence: CASSLRGVAPETQYF.

This chain links TRBV7-9 with TRBJ1-4; 7 nucleotides align to TRBD1. The CDR3 is made up of 11 amino acids. The ends lost 3 bases at V and 12 bases at J; junction bases unmatched: 1. Per the germline V gene, CDR1 is SEHNR and CDR2 is FQNEAQ (reference sequence). DNA for the CDR3: TGTGCCAGCAGCTTCGGGACAGAACTGTTTTTT. It specifies CASSFGTELFF. Combining the CDR3 with reference TRBV7-9 and TRBJ1-4 gives the whole variable domain DTGVSQNPRHKITKRGQNVTFRCDPISEHNRLYWYRQTLGQGPEFLTYFQNEAQLEKSRLLSDRFSAERPKGSFSTLEIQRTEQGDSAMYLCASSFGTELFFGSGTQLSVL.

The chain recombines TRBV25-1 with TRBJ2-7; TRBD1 agrees at 7 bases. J was trimmed by 4 bases and V by 5 bases; bases with no gene match: 11. The CDR3 has 15 amino acids. Germline values: CDR1 MGHDK, CDR2 SYGVNS. The CDR3: CASSNPGQRIYEQYF. As DNA, the CDR3 is TGTGCCAGCAGTAACCCGGGACAGAGGATTTACGAGCAGTACTTC.

Comment on this clonotype: Because it lacks the conserved phenylalanine or tryptophan at the end, this CDR3 is likely a read error. The DNA is omitted, as the CDR3 cannot be located on it reliably, and the CDR3 follows TCRdb's listing. J is TRBJ1-5 and V is TRBV2. The CDR3 contains 8 residues when both ends are counted. Per the germline V gene, CDR1 is SNHLY and CDR2 is FYNNEI. The CDR3 sequence is CASSEAQG.

The chain couples TRBV20-1 to TRBJ1-4; D remains unclear. The V and J ends lost 7 bases and 0 bases respectively, with 6 bases between them. CDR1 and CDR2 from the germline V gene are DFQATT and SNEGSKA (reference sequence). The CDR3 is 12 amino acids. The CDR3 is CSVSTTNEKLFF. The DNA for the CDR3 is TGCAGTGTCAGCACAACTAATGAAAAACTGTTTTTT.

The V call is TRBV2, the J call TRBJ2-7, with 9 bases that match TRBD2. V lost 8 bases to trimming and J lost 0 bases; unmatched junction nucleotides: 11. Germline CDR1 reads SNHLY; CDR2 reads FYNNEI. The length of the CDR3 is 16 residues. CDR3 nucleotide sequence: TGTGCCAGCCCGCTCGAGCGGGGGGCAAGCTCCTACGAGCAGTACTTC. Protein product: CASPLERGASSYEQYF.

The J gene is TRBJ1-4, the V gene TRBV12-3 or TRBV12-4; 8 bases align to TRBD1. V lost 1 base, J lost 4 bases, and 5 bases stayed unmatched. CDR3 length: 16 residues. CDR3 coding DNA: TGTGCCAGCAGTTTAGGGACAGGGACGGGTAATGAAAAACTGTTTTTT. Its translation is CASSLGTGTGNEKLFF.

The chain joins TRBV2 to TRBJ1-4; 7 bases are a match to TRBD1. Unmatched junction bases numbered 13, after V lost 6 bases and J lost 6 bases. CDR1 and CDR2 (germline): SNHLY, FYNNEI. This CDR3 is 16 amino acids long. The CDR3 loop is CASSQARQGQDEKLFF. CDR3 nucleotide sequence: TGTGCCAGCAGCCAGGCCCGACAGGGACAAGATGAAAAACTGTTTTTT.

This clonotype was recorded many times. In nucleotides, the CDR3 is TGCAGCGTTACCCAACTTGGGGGCTACGAGCAGTACTTC. This gives the protein CSVTQLGGYEQYF. The rearrangement joins TRBV29-1 to TRBJ2-7, with D tentatively TRBD1 or TRBD2 (5 bases each). The CDR3 spans 13 residues. Trimming took off 5 bases at V and 3 bases at J, with 14 bases between the two ends. Germline V gives CDR1 SQVTM, CDR2 ANQGSEA.

This clonotype was found many times. V gene TRBV20-1 combines with J gene TRBJ1-2, with TRBD1 identical over 12 bases. The CDR3 extends over 15 amino acids. The germline CDR1 and CDR2 sequences are DFQATT and SNEGSKA (reference sequence). V shed 6 bases, J shed 8 bases, and the junction held 13 bases outside the gene matches. The CDR3 loop is CSASRPGQGALGYTF. The CDR3 DNA sequence: TGCAGTGCCAGTCGTCCGGGACAGGGGGCGCTGGGCTACACCTTC.

This chain uses TRBV7-9 with TRBJ1-1; tentative D call: TRBD1 (5 bases). The V gene lost 4 bases and the J gene lost 5 bases, with 17 bases spanning the gap. Germline V CDR1 and CDR2: SEHNR, FQNEAQ (reference sequence). There are 15 residues in the CDR3. CDR3 loop: CASSSAGDRWTEAFF. CDR3 nucleotide sequence: TGTGCCAGCAGCTCAGCCGGGGACCGTTGGACTGAAGCTTTCTTT.

This clonotype was observed many times. The chain recombines TRBV7-9 with TRBJ1-1, with 7 nucleotides matching TRBD1. V trimming: 8 bases; J trimming: 4 bases; junction bases outside the gene matches: 7. Germline-derived CDR1 and CDR2 are SEHNR and FQNEAQ (reference sequence). The CDR3 spans 13 residues. The CDR3 reads CASLISGGTEAFF. In nucleotides, the CDR3 is TGTGCCAGCCTAATCTCAGGGGGCACTGAAGCTTTCTTT.

This clonotype was observed a handful of times. The V call is TRBV7-9, the J call TRBJ2-2; D may match TRBD1 or TRBD2 (5 bases each). Trimming stripped 7 bases from V and 1 base from J, with 16 bases between. The CDR3 runs 16 residues. Germline V gene lookup returns CDR1 SEHNR and CDR2 FQNEAQ (reference sequence). The DNA for the CDR3 is TGTGCCAGCATCGACCCGGGACGATTGAACACCGGGGAGCTGTTTTTT. Its translation is CASIDPGRLNTGELFF.

There are a few counts of this clonotype. V is TRBV11-2 and J is TRBJ2-7; 7 positions agree with TRBD1. CDR1 and CDR2 from the germline V gene are SGHAT and FQNNGV. V trimming: 5 bases; J trimming: 5 bases; junction bases outside the gene matches: 6. The CDR3 runs to 13 residues. DNA of the CDR3: TGTGCCAGCAGCGCCGACAGGGCCAACGAGCAGTACTTC. Translating gives CASSADRANEQYF.

This clonotype was counted many times. The V gene is TRBV6-5, the J gene TRBJ1-2; D perhaps matches TRBD1 (5 bases). Per germline, CDR1 MNHEY and CDR2 SVGAGI. The CDR3 runs to 12 residues. V dropped 6 bases and J dropped 4 bases, with 9 bases sitting between them. CDR3 sequence reads: CASRTEVYGYTF. The CDR3 DNA is TGTGCCAGCAGGACAGAGGTCTATGGCTACACCTTC.

The genes are TRBV7-2 and TRBJ2-7; 8 bases align to TRBD2. The germline gives CDR1 SGHTA, CDR2 FQGNSA. V lost 1 base to trimming and J lost 7 bases; unmatched junction nucleotides: 6. CDR3 length: 14 residues. The CDR3: CASSLEGTSREQYF. CDR3 nucleotides: TGTGCCAGCAGCTTAGAAGGGACTAGTCGGGAGCAGTACTTC.

This clonotype was picked up many times. The rearrangement uses TRBV9 and TRBJ2-5, with 8 bases identical to TRBD2. This CDR3 spans 17 amino acids. V lost 0 bases to trimming and J lost 5 bases; unmatched junction nucleotides: 12. Germline V CDR1 and CDR2: SGDLS, YYNGEE. Here the CDR3 reads CASSVGGTGGPGETQYF. CDR3 DNA sequence: TGTGCCAGCAGCGTAGGAGGAACGGGAGGGCCGGGGGAGACCCAGTACTTC.